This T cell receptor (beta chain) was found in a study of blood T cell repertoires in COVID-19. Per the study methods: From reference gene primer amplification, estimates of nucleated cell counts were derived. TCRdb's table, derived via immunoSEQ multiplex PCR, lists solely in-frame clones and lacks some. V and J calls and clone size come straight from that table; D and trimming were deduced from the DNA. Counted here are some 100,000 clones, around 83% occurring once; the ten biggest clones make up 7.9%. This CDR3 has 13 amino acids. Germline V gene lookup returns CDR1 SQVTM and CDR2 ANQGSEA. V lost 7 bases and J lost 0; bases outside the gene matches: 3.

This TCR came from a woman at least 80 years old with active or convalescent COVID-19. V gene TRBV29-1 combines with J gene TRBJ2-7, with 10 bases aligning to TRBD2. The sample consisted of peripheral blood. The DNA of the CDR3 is TGCAGCGCCTCTAGCGGGAGCTCCTACGAGCAGTACTTC. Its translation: CSASSGSSYEQYF.